This T cell receptor (beta chain) is from a study of cytomegalovirus exposure and HLA in healthy donors. Study results and caveats: The study had only CMV serostatus as immune exposure information.

Germline CDR1 MNHEY, CDR2 SVGAGI. The CDR3 runs to 15 residues. Trimming cost V 9 bases and J 3 bases, with 17 bases left between them. As for this clone: As yet, its antigen is unknown.

Unrecorded immune exposures were likely, despite nominal health at sampling. The PCR made use of 60 Vbeta and 13 Jbeta primers. Sequenced by immunoSEQ multiplex PCR; TCRdb stores in-frame clones only, minus some. The data contain under 150,000 clones, roughly 83% of them singletons. This receptor was identified in a man aged 25-45 years in good health and CMV-seropositive. The chain uses TRBV6-5 and TRBJ2-2, with D maybe TRBD1 (5 bases). Sequencing was done on a sample of PBMCs. The DNA of the CDR3 is TGTGCCAGTTGTGGGCAGGGCCAGGACACCGGGGAGCTGTTTTTT. Encoded protein: CASCGQGQDTGELFF.